The TCR beta chain described here comes from a study of shared clonotypes between healthy human individuals. Findings and caveats of the study: Non-shared clonotypes had lower generation probabilities than those shared by all four donors.

Data came from immunoSEQ multiplex PCR; TCRdb stores just in-frame clones and leaves some out. Among under 700,000 clones listed, roughly 95% were seen once. CD45RO-negative CD8 cells positively selected for CCR7 made up the naive population, which excluded terminally differentiated effector memory CD45RA+ cells. The table lists this clone with a few counts. As yet, its antigen is unknown. The source material was naive CD8+ T cells sorted from blood. The TCR sequence derives from a woman aged 30 to 39 in good health.

The CDR3: CASGAGDVDTEAFF. CDR3 nucleotides: TGTGCCAGCGGGGCCGGGGACGTGGACACTGAAGCTTTCTTT. The V call is TRBV27, the J call TRBJ1-1; possibly TRBD1 for D (5 bases). This CDR3 region has 14 residues. Trimming removed 8 bases at V and 3 bases at J, with 16 bases between. Germline V gene lookup returns CDR1 MNHEY and CDR2 SMNVEV (reference sequence).